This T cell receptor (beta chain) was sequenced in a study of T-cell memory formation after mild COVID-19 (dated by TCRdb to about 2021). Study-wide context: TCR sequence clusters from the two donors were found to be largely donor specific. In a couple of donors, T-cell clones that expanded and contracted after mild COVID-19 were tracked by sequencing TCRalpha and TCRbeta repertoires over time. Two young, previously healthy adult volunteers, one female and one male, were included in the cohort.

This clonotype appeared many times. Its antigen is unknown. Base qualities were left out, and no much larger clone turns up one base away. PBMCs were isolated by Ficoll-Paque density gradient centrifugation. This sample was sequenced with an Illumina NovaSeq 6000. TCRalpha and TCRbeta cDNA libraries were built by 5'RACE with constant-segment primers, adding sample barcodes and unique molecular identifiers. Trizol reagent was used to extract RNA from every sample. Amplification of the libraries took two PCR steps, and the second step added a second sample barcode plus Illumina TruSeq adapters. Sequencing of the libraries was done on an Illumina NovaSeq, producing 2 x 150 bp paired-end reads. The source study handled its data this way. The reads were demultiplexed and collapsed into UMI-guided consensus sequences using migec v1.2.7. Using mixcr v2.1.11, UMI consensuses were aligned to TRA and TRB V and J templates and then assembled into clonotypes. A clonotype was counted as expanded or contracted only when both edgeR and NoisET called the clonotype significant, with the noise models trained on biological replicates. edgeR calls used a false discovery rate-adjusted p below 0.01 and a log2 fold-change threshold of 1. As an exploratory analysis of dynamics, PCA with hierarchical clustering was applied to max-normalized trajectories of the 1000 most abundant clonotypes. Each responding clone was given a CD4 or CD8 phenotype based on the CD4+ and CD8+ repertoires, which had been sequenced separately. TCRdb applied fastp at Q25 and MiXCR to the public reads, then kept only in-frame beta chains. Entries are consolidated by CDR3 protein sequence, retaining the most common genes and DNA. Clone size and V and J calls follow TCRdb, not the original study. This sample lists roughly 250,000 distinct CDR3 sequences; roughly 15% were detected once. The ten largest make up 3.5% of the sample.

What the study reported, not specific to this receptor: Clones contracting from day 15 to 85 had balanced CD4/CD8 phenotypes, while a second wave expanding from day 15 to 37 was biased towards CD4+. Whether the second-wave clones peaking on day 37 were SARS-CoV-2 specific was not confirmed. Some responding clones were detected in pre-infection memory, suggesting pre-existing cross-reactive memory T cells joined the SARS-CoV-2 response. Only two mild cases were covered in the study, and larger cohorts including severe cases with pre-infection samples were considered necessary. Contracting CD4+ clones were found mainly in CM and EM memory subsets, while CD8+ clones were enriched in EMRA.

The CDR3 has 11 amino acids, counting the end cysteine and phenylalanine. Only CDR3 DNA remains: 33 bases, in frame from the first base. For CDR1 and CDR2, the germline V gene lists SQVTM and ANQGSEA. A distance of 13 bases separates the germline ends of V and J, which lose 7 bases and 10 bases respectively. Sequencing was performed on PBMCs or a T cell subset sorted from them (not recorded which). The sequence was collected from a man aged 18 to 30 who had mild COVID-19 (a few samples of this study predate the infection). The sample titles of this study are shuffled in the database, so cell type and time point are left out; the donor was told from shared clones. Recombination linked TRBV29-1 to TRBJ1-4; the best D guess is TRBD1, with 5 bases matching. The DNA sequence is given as TGCAGCGCTGGAAACGGGACAAAACTGTTTTTT. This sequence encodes CSAGNGTKLFF.